This passage covers 18 T cell receptor beta chains from one sample sequenced in a study of technical replicates of blood from a handful of donors. The table came from immunoSEQ multiplex PCR; TCRdb's copy has only in-frame clones and leaves some out. The sample lists 65,000 to 80,000 clones, 92% occurring once. The sequenced material came from T cells isolated from PBMCs. Receptors were obtained from a human donor in good health.

This sequence joins TRBV5-4 and TRBJ2-7; 8 bases match TRBD2. Per germline, CDR1 SGHNT and CDR2 YYREEE (reference sequence). With V trimmed by 4 bases and J by 3 bases, 6 bases remained unmatched. This CDR3 is 14 amino acids long. The CDR3 nucleotides read TGTGCCAGCAGCGGCGGACTAGCTCTCTACGAGCAGTACTTC. It yields the protein CASSGGLALYEQYF. Variable domain in full (rest from reference TRBV5-4 and TRBJ2-7): ETGVTQSPTHLIKTRGQQVTLRCSSQSGHNTVSWYQQALGQGPQFIFQYYREEENGRGNFPPRFSGLQFPNYSSELNVNALELDDSALYLCASSGGLALYEQYFGPGTRLTVT.

The chain carries TRBV4-3 and TRBJ1-4, with D uncertain. The CDR3 spans 14 residues. The germline CDR1 and CDR2 sequences are LGHNA and YSLEER. V was cut by 1 base and J by 6 bases, with 9 bases left in between. CDR3 bases: TGCGCCAGCAGCCAAGGACGGACTTATGAAAAACTGTTTTTT. This translates into CASSQGRTYEKLFF.

The chain recombines TRBV18 with TRBJ1-1; TRBD1 matches at 7 bases. V lost 5 bases, J lost 1 base, and 4 bases stayed unmatched. This CDR3 contains 14 residues. Germline CDR1 and CDR2: KGHSH and LQKENI. CDR3 nucleotide sequence: TGTGCCAGCTCATCGGGGACAGAGAACACTGAAGCTTTCTTT. It translates to CASSSGTENTEAFF.

The V call is TRBV29-1, the J call TRBJ2-6, with D possibly TRBD1 on 6 matching bases. Germline values: CDR1 SQVTM, CDR2 ANQGSEA. Trimming cost V 4 bases and J 5 bases, with 15 bases left between them. The CDR3 totals 15 residues. CDR3 nucleotide sequence: TGCAGCGTTGTAAGTTTTCAGGGGCGGGCCAACGTCCTGACTTTC. Translating it yields CSVVSFQGRANVLTF.

V gene TRBV18 combines with J gene TRBJ2-1; 13 nucleotides agree with TRBD2. The trim removed 4 bases at V and 7 bases at J, leaving 10 bases unmatched. The V gene's germline CDR1 is KGHSH and CDR2 LQKENI. This CDR3 has 17 residues. CDR3 sequence: CASSRKTGTSGNNEQFF. The CDR3 DNA follows: TGTGCCAGCTCACGCAAAACCGGGACTAGCGGGAATAATGAGCAGTTCTTC.

The CDR3 DNA is TGTGCCAGCAGCGTAGTTGCGGGAGTCAGTAATGAGCAGTTCTTC. It specifies CASSVVAGVSNEQFF. V is TRBV9 and J is TRBJ2-1; TRBD2 aligns across 7 bases. Germline CDR1 reads SGDLS; CDR2 reads YYNGEE. V was clipped by 0 bases and J by 7 bases; unmatched bases: 7. The CDR3 is made up of 15 amino acids.

V gene TRBV18 combines with J gene TRBJ2-7; 11 bases map to TRBD1. The J segment lost 2 bases and the V segment lost 2 bases, leaving 2 bases of the junction unmatched. This CDR3 is 15 amino acids long. Germline values: CDR1 KGHSH, CDR2 LQKENI. In nucleotides, the CDR3 is TGTGCCAGCTCACCATCGGGACAGGGGGCCTACGAGCAGTACTTC. It yields the protein CASSPSGQGAYEQYF.

The chain carries TRBV6-6 and TRBJ1-3, with a weak D call TRBD1 (5 bases). The length of the CDR3 is 14 residues. CDR1 and CDR2 from the germline V gene are MNHNY and SVGAGI (reference sequence). Between the trimmed V and J ends, which lost 3 bases and 4 bases, there was a span of 10 bases. The CDR3 DNA follows: TGTGCCAGCAGTTATAAAGGGGCAGGAAACACCATATATTTT. It specifies CASSYKGAGNTIYF.

The V and J genes are TRBV27 and TRBJ2-1, with 8 bases matching TRBD1. The V gene's germline CDR1 is MNHEY and CDR2 SMNVEV (reference sequence). V lost 1 base and J lost 6; bases outside the gene matches: 2. The CDR3 is made up of 14 amino acids. This CDR3 is CASSLYTGGNEQFF. The CDR3 region has the DNA TGTGCCAGCAGTTTATATACAGGGGGCAATGAGCAGTTCTTC.

The chain is built from TRBV15 and TRBJ2-7; no firm D call. Germline loops: CDR1 LNHNV, CDR2 YYDKDF (reference sequence). Trimming took off 0 bases at V and 2 bases at J, with 11 bases between the two ends. CDR3 length: 15 residues. Written as DNA, the CDR3 is TGTGCCACCAGCAGAGACGAAGCGTTCACCTACGAGCAGTACTTC. As protein: CATSRDEAFTYEQYF.

This chain joins TRBV2 and TRBJ1-4; 8 bases line up with TRBD1. In germline, CDR1 is SNHLY, CDR2 FYNNEI. The CDR3 contains 14 residues. V lost 8 bases and J lost 2; bases outside the gene matches: 4. The CDR3: CASGGQGTNEKLFF. The CDR3 DNA follows: TGTGCCAGCGGTGGACAGGGCACTAATGAAAAACTGTTTTTT.

This clone was observed once. The sample holds other DNA sequences that translate to the same CDR3. The chain employs TRBV5-6 and TRBJ1-1, with D possibly matching TRBD1 (5 bases). The CDR3 totals 12 residues. Trimming pared 2 bases from V and 4 bases from J, leaving 6 bases between. CDR1 is SGHDT, CDR2 YYEEEE, per germline. The CDR3 sequence is CASSFQGTEAFF. The CDR3 nucleotides read TGTGCCAGCAGCTTTCAGGGCACTGAAGCTTTCTTT.

The CDR3 is CAWSSLGSSYEQYF. In DNA form, the CDR3 reads TGTGCCTGGAGTTCGCTCGGTAGCTCCTACGAGCAGTACTTC. V and J are TRBV30 and TRBJ2-7; no definite D call. This CDR3 has 14 residues. Germline lookup yields CDR1 GTSNPN and CDR2 SVGIG (reference sequence). Trimming removed 2 bases at V and 0 bases at J, with 11 bases between.

The V gene is TRBV6-5, the J gene TRBJ2-7; 10 bases are a match to TRBD1. V dropped 6 bases and J dropped 2; count of bases not matched to a gene: 4. The length of the CDR3 is 14 residues. Germline lookup yields CDR1 MNHEY and CDR2 SVGAGI. This chain's CDR3 is CASRTGTGAYEQYF. CDR3 coding DNA: TGTGCCAGCAGAACCGGGACAGGGGCCTACGAGCAGTACTTC.

The chain uses TRBV7-2 and TRBJ1-1; maybe TRBD1 (6 bases). Germline CDR1 reads SGHTA; CDR2 reads FQGNSA. The germline V and J ends were trimmed by 5 bases and 7 bases, with 17 bases remaining between them. CDR3 length: 14 residues. CDR3 in amino acids: CASSPYWTVLEAFF. The CDR3, as DNA: TGTGCCAGCAGCCCCTATTGGACAGTCCTTGAAGCTTTCTTT.

J is TRBJ2-7 and V is TRBV21-1; TRBD2, as called in the table, went unchecked against the DNA. TRBV21-1 corresponds to a pseudogene. The CDR3 totals 20 residues. The CDR3 nucleotides are TGTGCCAGCAGCAAATTTCGGCTAGCGGGAGCGGGTCAGCTGGGGGGCGAGCAGTACTTC. This codes for CASSKFRLAGAGQLGGEQYF.

This clone was recorded once. The V gene is TRBV5-1, the J gene TRBJ2-3; TRBD1 might be the D (6 bases). The germline V gene has CDR1 SGHRS and CDR2 YFSETQ. V shed 4 bases and J shed 0 bases, with 18 bases lying between them. This CDR3 region has 17 residues. The CDR3 region has the DNA TGCGCCAGCAGCCCCGGACAGTCCGCCTCTAGCACAGATACGCAGTATTTT. Translated: CASSPGQSASSTDTQYF.

The rearrangement uses TRBV5-1 and TRBJ2-7, with TRBD1 as a possible D gene (5 bases). Germline loops: CDR1 SGHRS, CDR2 YFSETQ. The ends were cut back, 6 bases at V and 0 bases at J, with 7 bases in the middle. The CDR3 contains 12 residues. This chain's CDR3 is CASKTDSYEQYF. CDR3 DNA sequence: TGCGCCAGCAAGACAGACTCCTACGAGCAGTACTTC. Complete variable domain (other parts from reference TRBV5-1 and TRBJ2-7): KAGVTQTPRYLIKTRGQQVTLSCSPISGHRSVSWYQQTPGQGLQFLFEYFSETQRNKGNFPGRFSGRQFSNSRSEMNVSTLELGDSALYLCASKTDSYEQYFGPGTRLTVT.